This T cell receptor beta chain comes out of a study of lymphopenia after photon versus proton radiotherapy. Some clones are missing from TCRdb's copy, which holds only in-frame ones; the method was immunoSEQ multiplex PCR. The table records 6,500 or so clones, about 89% of them present only once. The source of this sequence is a man aged 55-75 years with cholangiocarcinoma. The source was peripheral blood, collected from a patient treated with photon-based radiotherapy.

Written as DNA, the CDR3 is TGCGCCAGCAGCTTGGAAGGTAACTCCTACGAGCAGTACTTC. This gives the protein CASSLEGNSYEQYF. V is TRBV5-1 and J is TRBJ2-7, with unresolved D. Trimming cost V 0 bases and J 0 bases, with 7 bases left between them. Germline CDR1 SGHRS, CDR2 YFSETQ. The CDR3 runs to 14 residues.